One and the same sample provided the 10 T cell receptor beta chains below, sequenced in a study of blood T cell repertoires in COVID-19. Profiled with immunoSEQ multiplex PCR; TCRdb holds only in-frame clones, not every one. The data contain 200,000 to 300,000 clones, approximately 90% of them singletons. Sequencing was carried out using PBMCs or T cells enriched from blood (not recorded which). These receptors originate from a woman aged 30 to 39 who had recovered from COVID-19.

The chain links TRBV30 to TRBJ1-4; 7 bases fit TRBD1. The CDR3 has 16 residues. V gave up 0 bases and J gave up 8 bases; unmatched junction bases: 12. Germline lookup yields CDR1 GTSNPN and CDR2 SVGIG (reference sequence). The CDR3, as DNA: TGTGCCTGGAGTGTAGGATCGACAGGGACGGGCGAAAAACTGTTTTTT. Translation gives CAWSVGSTGTGEKLFF.

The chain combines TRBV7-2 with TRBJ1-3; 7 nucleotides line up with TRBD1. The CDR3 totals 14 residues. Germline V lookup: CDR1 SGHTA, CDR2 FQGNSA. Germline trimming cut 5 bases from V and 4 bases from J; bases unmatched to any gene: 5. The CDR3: CASSPGTEGNTIYF. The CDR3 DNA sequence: TGTGCCAGCAGCCCGGGGACAGAGGGAAACACCATATATTTT.

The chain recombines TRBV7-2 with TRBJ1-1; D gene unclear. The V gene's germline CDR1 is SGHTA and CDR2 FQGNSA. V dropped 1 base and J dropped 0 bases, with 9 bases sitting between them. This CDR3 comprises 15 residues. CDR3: CASSLEARMNTEAFF. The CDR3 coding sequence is TGTGCCAGCAGCTTAGAGGCGCGGATGAACACTGAAGCTTTCTTT.

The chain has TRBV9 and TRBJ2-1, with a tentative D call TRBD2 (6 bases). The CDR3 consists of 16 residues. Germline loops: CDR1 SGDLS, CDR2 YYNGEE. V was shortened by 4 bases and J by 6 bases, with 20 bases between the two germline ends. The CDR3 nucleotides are TGTGCCAGCAGCCCCCGCCGGGACTCTGCAGTCAATGAGCAGTTCTTC. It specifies CASSPRRDSAVNEQFF.

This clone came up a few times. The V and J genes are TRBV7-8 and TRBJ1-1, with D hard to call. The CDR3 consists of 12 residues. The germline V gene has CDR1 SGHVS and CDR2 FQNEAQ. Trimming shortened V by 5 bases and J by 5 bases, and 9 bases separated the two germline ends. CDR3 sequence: CASSRVGTEAFF. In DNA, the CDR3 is TGTGCCAGCAGCCGGGTCGGGACTGAAGCTTTCTTT.

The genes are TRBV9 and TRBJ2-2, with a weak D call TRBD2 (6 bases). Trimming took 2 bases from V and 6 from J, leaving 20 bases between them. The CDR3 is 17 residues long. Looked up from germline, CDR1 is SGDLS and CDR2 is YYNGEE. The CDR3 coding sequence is TGTGCCAGCAGCGTGGACTATTTAAGCAGTAGTCCCGGGGAGCTGTTTTTT. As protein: CASSVDYLSSSPGELFF.

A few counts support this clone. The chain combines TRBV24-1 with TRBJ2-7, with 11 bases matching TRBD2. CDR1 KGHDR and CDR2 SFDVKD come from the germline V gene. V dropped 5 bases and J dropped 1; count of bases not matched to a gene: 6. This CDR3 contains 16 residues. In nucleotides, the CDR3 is TGTGCCACCAGTGGTATAGCGGGAGGGCGGTCCTACGAGCAGTACTTC. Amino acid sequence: CATSGIAGGRSYEQYF.

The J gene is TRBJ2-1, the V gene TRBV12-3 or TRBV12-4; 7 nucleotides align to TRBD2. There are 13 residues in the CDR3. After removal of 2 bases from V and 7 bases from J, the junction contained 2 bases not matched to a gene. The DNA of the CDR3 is TGTGCCAGCAGTTTATCCGGGGGGAATGAGCAGTTCTTC. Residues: CASSLSGGNEQFF.

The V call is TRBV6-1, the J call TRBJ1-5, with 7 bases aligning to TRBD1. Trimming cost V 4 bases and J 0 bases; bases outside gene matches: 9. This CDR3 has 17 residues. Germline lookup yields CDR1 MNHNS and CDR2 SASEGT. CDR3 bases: TGTGCCAGCAGTGCTGGGCAGGGGGTGTATAGCAATCAGCCCCAGCATTTT. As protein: CASSAGQGVYSNQPQHF.

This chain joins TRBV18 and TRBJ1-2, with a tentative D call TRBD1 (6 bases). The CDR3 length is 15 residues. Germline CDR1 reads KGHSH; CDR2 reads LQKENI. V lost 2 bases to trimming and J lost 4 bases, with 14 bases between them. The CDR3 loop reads CASSPERQAIYGYTF. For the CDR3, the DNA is TGTGCCAGCTCACCAGAGAGACAGGCGATCTATGGCTACACCTTC.